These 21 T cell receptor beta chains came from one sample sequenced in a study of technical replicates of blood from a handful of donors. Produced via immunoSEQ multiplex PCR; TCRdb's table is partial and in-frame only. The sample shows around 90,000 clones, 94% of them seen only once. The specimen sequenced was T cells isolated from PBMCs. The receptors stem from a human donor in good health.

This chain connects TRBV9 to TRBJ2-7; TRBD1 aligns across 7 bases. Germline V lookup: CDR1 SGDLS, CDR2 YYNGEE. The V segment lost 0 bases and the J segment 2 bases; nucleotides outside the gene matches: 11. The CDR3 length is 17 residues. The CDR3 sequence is CASSVGDRDLPTYEQYF. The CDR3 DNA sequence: TGTGCCAGCAGCGTAGGAGACAGGGACCTACCGACCTACGAGCAGTACTTC.

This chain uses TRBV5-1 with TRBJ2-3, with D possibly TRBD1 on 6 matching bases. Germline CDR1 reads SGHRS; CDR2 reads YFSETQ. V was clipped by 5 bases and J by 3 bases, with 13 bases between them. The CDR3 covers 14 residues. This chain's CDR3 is CASRPQGQTDTQYF. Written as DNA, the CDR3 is TGCGCCAGCAGACCACAGGGCCAAACAGATACGCAGTATTTT.

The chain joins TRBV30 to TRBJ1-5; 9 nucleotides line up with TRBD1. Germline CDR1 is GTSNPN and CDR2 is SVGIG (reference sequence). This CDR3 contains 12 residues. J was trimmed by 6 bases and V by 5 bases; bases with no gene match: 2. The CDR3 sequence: CAWDRGVQPQHF. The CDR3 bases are TGTGCCTGGGACAGGGGGGTTCAGCCCCAGCATTTT. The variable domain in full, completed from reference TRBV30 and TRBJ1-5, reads SQTIHQWPATLVQPVGSPLSLECTVEGTSNPNLYWYRQAAGRGLQLLFYSVGIGQISSEVPQNLSASRPQDRQFILSSKKLLLSDSGFYLCAWDRGVQPQHFGDGTRLSIL.

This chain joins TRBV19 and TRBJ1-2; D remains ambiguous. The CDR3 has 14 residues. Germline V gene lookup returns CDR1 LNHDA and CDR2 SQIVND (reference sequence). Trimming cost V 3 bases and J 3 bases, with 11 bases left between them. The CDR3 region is CASSIPPEDYGYTF. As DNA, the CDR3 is TGTGCCAGTAGTATCCCCCCCGAGGACTATGGCTACACCTTC.

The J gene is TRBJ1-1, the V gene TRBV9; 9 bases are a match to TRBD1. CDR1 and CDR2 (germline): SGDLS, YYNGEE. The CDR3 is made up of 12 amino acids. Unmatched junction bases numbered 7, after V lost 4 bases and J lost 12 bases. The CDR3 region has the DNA TGTGCCAGCAGCCCAGGGACAGGGAAAACTTTCTTT. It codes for CASSPGTGKTFF.

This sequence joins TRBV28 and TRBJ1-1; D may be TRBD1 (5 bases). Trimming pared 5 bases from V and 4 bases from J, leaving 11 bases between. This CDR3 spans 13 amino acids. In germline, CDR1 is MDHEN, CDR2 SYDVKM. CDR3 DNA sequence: TGTGCCAGCAGTCTTGGGGGGGGCACTGAAGCTTTCTTT. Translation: CASSLGGGTEAFF.

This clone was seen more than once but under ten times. CDR3 in amino acids: CASSPLDRGAGQPQHF. CDR3 nucleotides: TGTGCCAGCAGTCCCCTCGACAGGGGGGCGGGACAGCCCCAGCATTTT. The V and J genes are TRBV6-6 and TRBJ1-5; 9 bases are a match to TRBD1. This CDR3 is 16 amino acids long. The J segment lost 7 bases and the V segment lost 5 bases, leaving 12 bases of the junction unmatched. The germline gives CDR1 MNHNY, CDR2 SVGAGI (reference sequence).

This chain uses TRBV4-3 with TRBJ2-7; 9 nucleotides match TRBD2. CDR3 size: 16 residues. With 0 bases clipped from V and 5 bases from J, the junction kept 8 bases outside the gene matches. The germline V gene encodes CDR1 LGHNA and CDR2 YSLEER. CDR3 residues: CASSQDEGSGSNEQYF. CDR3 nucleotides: TGCGCCAGCAGCCAAGATGAGGGTAGCGGGAGCAACGAGCAGTACTTC.

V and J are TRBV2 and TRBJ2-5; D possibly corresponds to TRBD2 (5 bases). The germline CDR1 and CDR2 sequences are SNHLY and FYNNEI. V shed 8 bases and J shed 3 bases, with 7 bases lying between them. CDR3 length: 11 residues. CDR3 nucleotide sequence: TGTGCCAGCCGGCGGGAAGAGACCCAGTACTTC. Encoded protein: CASRREETQYF.

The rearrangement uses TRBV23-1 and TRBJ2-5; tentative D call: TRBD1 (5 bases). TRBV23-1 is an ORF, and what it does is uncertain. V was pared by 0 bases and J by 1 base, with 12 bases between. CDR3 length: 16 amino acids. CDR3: CASSQSGQEFQETQYF. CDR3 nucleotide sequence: TGCGCCAGCAGTCAATCGGGGCAGGAGTTCCAAGAGACCCAGTACTTC.

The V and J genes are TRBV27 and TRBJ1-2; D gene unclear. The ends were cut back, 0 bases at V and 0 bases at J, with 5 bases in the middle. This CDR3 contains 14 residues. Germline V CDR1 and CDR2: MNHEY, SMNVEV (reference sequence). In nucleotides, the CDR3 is TGTGCCAGCAGTTTATCCCACACTAACTATGGCTACACCTTC. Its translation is CASSLSHTNYGYTF.

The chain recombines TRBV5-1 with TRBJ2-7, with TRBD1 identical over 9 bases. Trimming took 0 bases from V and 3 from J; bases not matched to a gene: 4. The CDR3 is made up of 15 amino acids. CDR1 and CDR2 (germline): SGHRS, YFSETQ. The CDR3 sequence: CASSLGQGDIYEQYF. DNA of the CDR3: TGCGCCAGCAGCTTGGGACAGGGGGACATCTACGAGCAGTACTTC.

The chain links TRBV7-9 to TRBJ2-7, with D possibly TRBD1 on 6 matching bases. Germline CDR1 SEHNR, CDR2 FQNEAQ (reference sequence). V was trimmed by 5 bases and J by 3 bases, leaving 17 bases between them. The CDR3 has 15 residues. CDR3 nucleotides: TGTGCCAGCAGCCCAAGACAGGAATCAGGCTACGAGCAGTACTTC. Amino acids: CASSPRQESGYEQYF.

The CDR3 sequence: CASSQGQVNYGYTF. CDR3 DNA: TGCGCCAGCAGCCAAGGACAGGTTAACTATGGCTACACCTTC. V gene TRBV5-1 combines with J gene TRBJ1-2, with 7 bases fitting TRBD1. CDR1 and CDR2 from the germline V gene are SGHRS and YFSETQ. The CDR3 contains 14 residues. The ends lost 4 bases at V and 1 base at J; junction bases unmatched: 4.

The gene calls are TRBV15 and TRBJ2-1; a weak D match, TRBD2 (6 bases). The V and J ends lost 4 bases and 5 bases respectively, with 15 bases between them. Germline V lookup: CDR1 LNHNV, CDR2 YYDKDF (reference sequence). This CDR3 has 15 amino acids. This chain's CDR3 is CATSTPGLPHNEQFF. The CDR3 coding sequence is TGTGCCACCAGCACCCCGGGACTTCCCCACAATGAGCAGTTCTTC.

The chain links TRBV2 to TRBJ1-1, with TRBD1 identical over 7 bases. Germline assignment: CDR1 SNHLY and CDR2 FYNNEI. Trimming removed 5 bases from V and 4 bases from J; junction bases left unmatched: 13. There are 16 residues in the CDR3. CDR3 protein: CASSLPGQSRITEAFF. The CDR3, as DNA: TGTGCCAGCAGTCTTCCGGGACAGAGCCGAATCACTGAAGCTTTCTTT.

The CDR3 loop is CARGERDTEAFF. The CDR3 DNA follows: TGTGCCCGCGGGGAAAGAGACACTGAAGCTTTCTTT. V and J are TRBV30 and TRBJ1-1; D not certain. CDR1 is GTSNPN, CDR2 SVGIG, per germline (reference sequence). The CDR3 runs 12 residues. V lost 8 bases and J 3 bases, leaving 13 bases between the germline ends.

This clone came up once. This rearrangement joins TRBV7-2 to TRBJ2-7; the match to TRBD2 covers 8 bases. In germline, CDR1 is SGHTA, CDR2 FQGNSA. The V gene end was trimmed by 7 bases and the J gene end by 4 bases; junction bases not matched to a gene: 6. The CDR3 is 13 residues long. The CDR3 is CASKAGENYEQYF. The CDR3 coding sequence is TGTGCCAGCAAAGCGGGAGAAAATTACGAGCAGTACTTC.

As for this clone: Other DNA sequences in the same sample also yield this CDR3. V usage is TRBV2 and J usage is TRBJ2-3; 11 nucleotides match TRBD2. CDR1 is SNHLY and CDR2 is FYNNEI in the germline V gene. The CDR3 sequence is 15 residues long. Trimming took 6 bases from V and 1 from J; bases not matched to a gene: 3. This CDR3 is CASRLLAGGTDTQYF. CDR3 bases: TGTGCCAGCAGACTACTAGCGGGAGGCACAGATACGCAGTATTTT.

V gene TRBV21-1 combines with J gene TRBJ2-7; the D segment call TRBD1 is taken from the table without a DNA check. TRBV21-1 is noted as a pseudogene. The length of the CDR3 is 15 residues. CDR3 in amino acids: CASSKGIRGTYEQYF. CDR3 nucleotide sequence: TGTGCCAGCAGCAAAGGTATCAGGGGGACCTACGAGCAGTACTTC.

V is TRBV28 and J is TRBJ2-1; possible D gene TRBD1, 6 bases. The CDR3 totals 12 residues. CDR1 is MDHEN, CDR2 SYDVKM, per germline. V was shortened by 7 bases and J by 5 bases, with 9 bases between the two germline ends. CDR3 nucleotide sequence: TGTGCCAGCACAGGGGCAGACAATGAGCAGTTCTTC. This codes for CASTGADNEQFF.